These 3 T cell receptor beta chains came from one sample sequenced in a study of spatial heterogeneity in lung cancer (dated by TCRdb to the late 2010s). General conclusions and limits of the study: The tumor nonsynonymous mutation count correlated with the number of expanded intratumoral alpha and beta TCRs.

Library preparation used 5' RACE. Sequencing instrument: NextSeq 500. The public reads were quality trimmed at Q25 with fastp and then assembled into clones with MiXCR by TCRdb, keeping productive beta chains. Rows matching on CDR3 protein sequence are summarized as one entry with the most common DNA and genes. This sample comprises roughly 7,400 distinct CDR3 sequences, less than 3.5% of them detected only once. Roughly 23% of the sample comes from the top ten. In the paper's terms, the time point label means: sample taken at primary tumor resection. Their antigens are not known. The sample here was lung tumor tissue, taken at surgery. These receptors came from a male donor with early-stage non-small cell lung cancer.

Judged by abundance, this clonotype is medium-sized. V is TRBV20-1 and J is TRBJ2-7, with TRBD1 identical over 7 bases. With 3 bases clipped from V and 7 bases from J, the junction kept 9 bases outside the gene matches. Germline V gene data show CDR1 as DFQATT and CDR2 as SNEGSKA (reference sequence). CDR3 length: 13 residues. The CDR3 sequence is CSARSTGVGEQYF. The CDR3 DNA reads TGCAGTGCTAGGTCTACAGGGGTCGGAGAGCAGTACTTC.

This clonotype counts as medium-sized (0.01 to 0.1%). The chain links TRBV30 to TRBJ1-1, with 7 bases aligning to TRBD1. The germline gives CDR1 GTSNPN, CDR2 SVGIG (reference sequence). The CDR3 length is 11 residues. V trimming: 8 bases; J trimming: 3 bases; junction bases outside the gene matches: 3. This CDR3 reads CAAQGDTEAFF. CDR3 DNA: TGTGCCGCGCAGGGGGACACTGAAGCTTTCTTT.

In its sample, this clonotype is medium-sized. The chain couples TRBV3-1 to TRBJ1-6; D unresolved. CDR3 length equals 14 residues. V gave up 1 base and J gave up 11 bases, with 12 bases separating them. The germline gives CDR1 LGHDT, CDR2 YNNKEL (reference sequence). This chain's CDR3 is CASSQAARETPLHF. CDR3 DNA sequence: TGTGCCAGCAGCCAAGCCGCCCGAGAAACACCCCTCCACTTT.